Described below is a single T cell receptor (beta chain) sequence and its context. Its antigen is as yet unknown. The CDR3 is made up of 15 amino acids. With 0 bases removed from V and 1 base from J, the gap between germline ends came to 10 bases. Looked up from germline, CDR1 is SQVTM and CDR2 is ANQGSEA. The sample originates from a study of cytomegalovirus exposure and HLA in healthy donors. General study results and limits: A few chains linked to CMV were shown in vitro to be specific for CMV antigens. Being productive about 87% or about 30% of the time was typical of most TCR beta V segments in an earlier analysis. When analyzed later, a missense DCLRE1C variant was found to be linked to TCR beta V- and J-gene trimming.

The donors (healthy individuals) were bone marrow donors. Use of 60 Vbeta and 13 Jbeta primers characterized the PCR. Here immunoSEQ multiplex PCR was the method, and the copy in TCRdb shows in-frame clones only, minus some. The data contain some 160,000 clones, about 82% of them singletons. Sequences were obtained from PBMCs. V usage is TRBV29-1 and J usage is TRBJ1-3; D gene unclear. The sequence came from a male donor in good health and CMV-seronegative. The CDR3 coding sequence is TGCAGCGTTGAAGAGAGGGCCTCTTCTGGAAACACCATATATTTT. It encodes CSVEERASSGNTIYF.